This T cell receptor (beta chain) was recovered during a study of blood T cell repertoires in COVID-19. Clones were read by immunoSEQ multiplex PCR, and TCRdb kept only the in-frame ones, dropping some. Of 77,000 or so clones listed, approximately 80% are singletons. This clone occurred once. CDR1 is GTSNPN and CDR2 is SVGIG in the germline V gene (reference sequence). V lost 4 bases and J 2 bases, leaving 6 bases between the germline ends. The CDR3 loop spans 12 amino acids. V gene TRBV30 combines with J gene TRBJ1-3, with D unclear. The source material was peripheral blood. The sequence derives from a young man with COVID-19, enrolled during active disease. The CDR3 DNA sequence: TGTGCCTGGACCGTCCCTGGAAACACCATATATTTT. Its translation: CAWTVPGNTIYF.